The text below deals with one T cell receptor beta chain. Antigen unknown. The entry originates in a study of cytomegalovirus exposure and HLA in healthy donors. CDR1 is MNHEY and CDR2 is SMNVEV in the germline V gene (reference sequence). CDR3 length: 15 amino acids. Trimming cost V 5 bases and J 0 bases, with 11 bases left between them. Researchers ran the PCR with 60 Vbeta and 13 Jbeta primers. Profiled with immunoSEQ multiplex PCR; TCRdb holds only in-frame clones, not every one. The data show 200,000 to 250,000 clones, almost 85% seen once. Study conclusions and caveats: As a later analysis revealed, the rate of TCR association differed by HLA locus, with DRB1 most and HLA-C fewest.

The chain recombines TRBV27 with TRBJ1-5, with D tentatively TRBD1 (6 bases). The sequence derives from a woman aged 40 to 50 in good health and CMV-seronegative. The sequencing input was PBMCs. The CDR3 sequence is CASSLRGYSNQPQHF. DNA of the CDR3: TGTGCCAGCAGTCTCAGGGGTTATAGCAATCAGCCCCAGCATTTT.